One sample yielded the 30 T cell receptor beta chains listed below, sequenced in a study of blood T cell repertoires in COVID-19 (dated by TCRdb to 2018 to 2020). Libraries came from the immunoSEQ multiplex PCR assay. The clones in this table, taken by TCRdb from immuneACCESS, are in-frame only. Not every clone is retained; where verified, under half of the shortfall comes from an unresolved V gene, and the cause of the rest is unknown. In this sample the table shows over 150,000 clones, about 86% of which occur a single time. In total, the top ten clones hold 7.5% of the sample. Sequenced: PBMCs or T cells enriched from blood (not recorded which). These receptors were collected from a man aged 35 to 55 who had recovered from COVID-19.

This chain connects TRBV4-2 to TRBJ1-1; 9 bases match TRBD1. The germline gives CDR1 LGHNA, CDR2 YNFKEQ. CDR3 length: 16 residues. The V gene end was trimmed by 3 bases and the J gene end by 2 bases; junction bases not matched to a gene: 7. DNA of the CDR3: TGTGCCAGCAGCCACGGCGACAGGGGGTCTAACACTGAAGCTTTCTTT. Protein sequence: CASSHGDRGSNTEAFF.

This chain links TRBV2 with TRBJ2-7; D not resolved. Trimming removed 6 bases from V and 3 bases from J, with 12 bases in between. Germline V gene data show CDR1 as SNHLY and CDR2 as FYNNEI. This CDR3 has 13 amino acids. CDR3 sequence: CASRESLFYEQYF. The CDR3 bases are TGTGCCAGCAGAGAGAGCCTATTCTACGAGCAGTACTTC.

The V and J genes are TRBV12-3 or TRBV12-4 and TRBJ1-3, with D possibly matching TRBD1 (6 bases). V lost 2 bases and J lost 8, with 7 bases in between. The CDR3 loop spans 12 amino acids. The CDR3 protein is CASSLQGYTIYF. The CDR3 bases are TGTGCCAGCAGTTTACAGGGGTACACCATATATTTT.

The J gene is TRBJ1-1, the V gene TRBV7-8; D gene ambiguous. The CDR3 totals 16 residues. Trimming took 0 bases from V and 2 from J, leaving 13 bases between them. Germline values: CDR1 SGHVS, CDR2 FQNEAQ. The CDR3 nucleotides read TGTGCCAGCAGCTTAGCGAATACGGGGATTAACACTGAAGCTTTCTTT. It codes for CASSLANTGINTEAFF. The full variable domain, with the rest looked up from reference TRBV7-8 and TRBJ1-1, is GAGVSQSPRYKVAKRGQDVALRCDPISGHVSLFWYQQALGQGPEFLTYFQNEAQLDKSGLPSDRFFAERPEGSVSTLKIQRTQQEDSAVYLCASSLANTGINTEAFFGQGTRLTVV.

The chain carries TRBV9 and TRBJ2-3; D might be TRBD2 (5 bases). The CDR3 totals 17 residues. Germline V gives CDR1 SGDLS, CDR2 YYNGEE. Trimming took 5 bases from V and 2 from J, leaving 21 bases between them. CDR3 sequence reads: CASSAAALAGNTDTQYF. CDR3 bases: TGTGCCAGCAGTGCCGCTGCTTTAGCCGGGAACACAGATACGCAGTATTTT.

The genes are TRBV5-1 and TRBJ2-5; TRBD2 agrees at 7 bases. Germline V lookup: CDR1 SGHRS, CDR2 YFSETQ. The length of the CDR3 is 15 residues. V was pared by 2 bases and J by 4 bases, with 8 bases of the junction left unmatched. The DNA for the CDR3 is TGCGCCAGCAGCTTAAGCGGGGCTTTGGGAGAGACCCAGTACTTC. Translating it yields CASSLSGALGETQYF.

The rearrangement joins TRBV30 to TRBJ2-2; D possibly corresponds to TRBD2 (5 bases). The V end lost 3 bases, the J end lost 4 bases, and 12 bases lay between the germline ends. The germline gives CDR1 GTSNPN, CDR2 SVGIG (reference sequence). The CDR3 spans 14 residues. CDR3 sequence: CAWRASRATGELFF. Written as DNA, the CDR3 is TGTGCCTGGAGGGCTTCGAGGGCCACCGGGGAGCTGTTTTTT.

This chain uses TRBV2 with TRBJ2-3, with TRBD1 matching 10 bases. The germline V gene encodes CDR1 SNHLY and CDR2 FYNNEI. Losses at the gene ends were 10 bases for V and 3 bases for J; bases not matched to a gene: 16. This CDR3 is 17 amino acids long. CDR3 sequence: CATDRQGARGVTDTQYF. Written as DNA, the CDR3 is TGTGCCACCGATAGACAGGGGGCCCGAGGTGTGACAGATACGCAGTATTTT.

The chain carries TRBV30 and TRBJ1-5, with TRBD1 matching over 9 bases. Germline CDR1 is GTSNPN and CDR2 is SVGIG (reference sequence). This CDR3 is built from 16 residues. The J segment lost 2 bases and the V segment lost 0 bases, leaving 5 bases of the junction unmatched. This chain's CDR3 is CAWSVQGASGNQPQHF. The CDR3 nucleotides read TGTGCCTGGAGTGTACAGGGGGCAAGCGGCAATCAGCCCCAGCATTTT.

This chain uses TRBV27 with TRBJ1-3, with no clear D. Germline assignment: CDR1 MNHEY and CDR2 SMNVEV (reference sequence). The CDR3 is made up of 13 amino acids. Trimming left V 6 bases short and J 6 bases short, with 12 bases between. CDR3 region: CASRRAGENTIYF. DNA of the CDR3: TGTGCCAGCAGAAGGGCCGGGGAAAACACCATATATTTT.

The V and J genes are TRBV11-2 and TRBJ1-2, with 9 bases aligning to TRBD1. CDR1 is SGHAT and CDR2 is FQNNGV in the germline V gene. V shed 5 bases, J shed 4 bases, and the junction held 5 bases outside the gene matches. This CDR3 has 14 amino acids. The CDR3 nucleotides are TGTGCCAGCAGCACCGGGACAGGGCCCTATGGCTACACCTTC. Translated, it gives CASSTGTGPYGYTF.

V gene TRBV9 combines with J gene TRBJ2-1; D call uncertain. There are 13 residues in the CDR3. Germline V gene lookup returns CDR1 SGDLS and CDR2 YYNGEE. Trimming removed 7 bases from V and 3 bases from J, with 11 bases in between. DNA of the CDR3: TGTGCCAGCGGGCCCGCTCTCTACAATGAGCAGTTCTTC. Translation: CASGPALYNEQFF.

The chain's CDR3 is CASSSSPRDSYGYTF. The CDR3 DNA sequence: TGTGCCAGCAGTAGCAGCCCTCGGGACAGCTATGGCTACACCTTC. This sequence joins TRBV6-5 and TRBJ1-2, with 7 positions matching TRBD1. The CDR3 runs 15 residues. Germline assignment: CDR1 MNHEY and CDR2 SVGAGI. Trimming removed 5 bases from V and 4 bases from J; junction bases left unmatched: 10.

This clone occurred once. The rearrangement uses TRBV6-5 and TRBJ1-5; D not resolved. The CDR3 totals 15 residues. V was shortened by 0 bases and J by 7 bases, with 13 bases between the two germline ends. The germline V gene encodes CDR1 MNHEY and CDR2 SVGAGI. CDR3 protein: CASSYSLGWRQPQHF. DNA for the CDR3: TGTGCCAGCAGTTACTCACTGGGTTGGCGGCAGCCCCAGCATTTT.

The chain recombines TRBV18 with TRBJ1-1; no clear D. The germline gives CDR1 KGHSH, CDR2 LQKENI. Trimming took 2 bases from V and 1 from J, leaving 8 bases between them. The CDR3 spans 14 residues. In DNA, the CDR3 is TGTGCCAGCTCACCAATGGCGGAGAACACTGAAGCTTTCTTT. It translates to CASSPMAENTEAFF.

This clone has only a few counts. The V gene is TRBV5-8, the J gene TRBJ1-5; D unresolved. CDR3 size: 15 residues. Trimming pared 2 bases from V and 3 bases from J, leaving 12 bases between. CDR1 and CDR2 from the germline V gene are SGHTS and YDEGEE. The CDR3 protein is CASSFGQVFNQPQHF. DNA of the CDR3: TGTGCCAGCAGCTTCGGTCAGGTATTCAATCAGCCCCAGCATTTT.

The V gene is TRBV6-4, the J gene TRBJ1-2; 10 nucleotides match TRBD1. With V trimmed by 6 bases and J by 5 bases, 9 bases remained unmatched. CDR1 MRHNA and CDR2 SNTAGT come from the germline V gene. The CDR3 contains 15 residues. CDR3 loop: CASSASRTGGYGYTF. The CDR3 region has the DNA TGTGCCAGCAGCGCCTCCCGGACAGGGGGGTATGGCTACACCTTC.

V gene TRBV14 combines with J gene TRBJ1-1, with D possibly being TRBD1 (5 bases). The germline V and J ends were trimmed by 1 base and 7 bases, with 10 bases remaining between them. Germline CDR1 is SGHDN and CDR2 is FVKESK. The CDR3 is 13 amino acids. This CDR3 is CASSQGRVGEAFF. The CDR3 DNA reads as TGTGCCAGCAGCCAAGGCAGGGTAGGTGAAGCTTTCTTT.

This clone has just a few counts. The chain has TRBV2 and TRBJ2-7; no definite D call. Trimming removed 6 bases at V and 2 bases at J, with 8 bases between. The CDR3 is 12 amino acids. Per germline, CDR1 SNHLY and CDR2 FYNNEI. For the CDR3, the DNA is TGTGCCAGCAGAACGGTGACCTACGAGCAGTACTTC. It translates to CASRTVTYEQYF.

V is TRBV6-5 and J is TRBJ2-3, with 9 bases that match TRBD2. This CDR3 contains 15 residues. Looked up from germline, CDR1 is MNHEY and CDR2 is SVGAGI. Trimming took 0 bases from V and 10 from J; bases not matched to a gene: 8. The CDR3 DNA follows: TGTGCCAGCAGTTACTCGGATTCTAGCGGGGCCGCGCAGTATTTT. As protein: CASSYSDSSGAAQYF.

The chain joins TRBV27 to TRBJ1-2; no clear D. CDR3 length equals 13 residues. Germline CDR1 is MNHEY and CDR2 is SMNVEV (reference sequence). The ends were cut back, 5 bases at V and 7 bases at J, with 14 bases in the middle. The chain's CDR3 is CASSTSPAGGYTF. CDR3 in DNA: TGTGCCAGCAGTACGTCACCGGCGGGTGGCTACACCTTC.

V gene TRBV7-2 combines with J gene TRBJ2-2, with 10 bases matching TRBD2. V was pared by 4 bases and J by 1 base, with 3 bases of the junction left unmatched. The CDR3 is 16 residues long. Per the germline V gene, CDR1 is SGHTA and CDR2 is FQGNSA. The CDR3 region is CASSSPSGGNTGELFF. The DNA for the CDR3 is TGTGCCAGCAGCTCCCCTAGCGGGGGGAACACCGGGGAGCTGTTTTTT.

The rearrangement joins TRBV30 to TRBJ1-4; no clear D gene. CDR3 length: 12 residues. The germline V gene has CDR1 GTSNPN and CDR2 SVGIG (reference sequence). Trimming stripped 4 bases from V and 5 bases from J, with 8 bases between. CDR3 in DNA: TGTGCCTGGACCGTCGAGAATGAAAAACTGTTTTTT. Translating gives CAWTVENEKLFF.

This clone was detected a few times. J is TRBJ1-2 and V is TRBV25-1; TRBD1 might be the D (6 bases). The length of the CDR3 is 13 residues. CDR1 is MGHDK and CDR2 is SYGVNS in the germline V gene. The V end lost 3 bases, the J end lost 3 bases, and 8 bases lay between the germline ends. The CDR3 region is CASSEGHYYGYTF. The CDR3, as DNA: TGTGCCAGCAGTGAGGGACACTACTATGGCTACACCTTC.

The V gene is TRBV19, the J gene TRBJ1-2, with D perhaps TRBD1 (5 bases). The V gene lost 5 bases and the J gene lost 4 bases, with 5 bases spanning the gap. CDR3 length equals 11 residues. Germline-derived CDR1 and CDR2 are LNHDA and SQIVND (reference sequence). CDR3 loop: CASSDSYGYTF. Here the CDR3 DNA reads TGTGCCAGTAGTGACAGCTATGGCTACACCTTC.

V and J are TRBV5-1 and TRBJ2-7, with TRBD1 identical over 7 bases. The CDR3 runs 15 residues. From germline, CDR1 is SGHRS and CDR2 YFSETQ. Trimming cost V 4 bases and J 2 bases; bases outside gene matches: 9. The CDR3 loop reads CASSTRQGEAYEQYF. The CDR3 nucleotides read TGCGCCAGCAGCACCCGACAGGGAGAGGCCTACGAGCAGTACTTC.

This chain connects TRBV4-2 to TRBJ1-2; possible D gene TRBD1, 6 bases. CDR1 is LGHNA, CDR2 YNFKEQ, per germline. CDR3 length: 14 residues. Trimming took 0 bases from V and 8 from J, leaving 13 bases between them. The CDR3: CASSQERGGLGYTF. As DNA, the CDR3 is TGTGCCAGCAGCCAAGAGAGGGGGGGGCTCGGCTACACCTTC.

The rearrangement uses TRBV19 and TRBJ1-3, with TRBD1 matching over 8 bases. The V and J ends lost 4 bases and 0 bases, in that order; junction bases with no gene match: 5. CDR1 and CDR2 (germline): LNHDA, SQIVND (reference sequence). CDR3 length equals 16 residues. Written as DNA, the CDR3 is TGTGCCAGTAGTAGGACAGGGATGACCTCTGGAAACACCATATATTTT. Residues: CASSRTGMTSGNTIYF. The full variable domain, in which reference TRBV19 and TRBJ1-3 provide the parts outside the CDR3, is DGGITQSPKYLFRKEGQNVTLSCEQNLNHDAMYWYRQDPGQGLRLIYYSQIVNDFQKGDIAEGYSVSREKKESFPLTVTSAQKNPTAFYLCASSRTGMTSGNTIYFGEGSWLTVV.

The CDR3 nucleotides read TGCGCCAGCAGCCACCGGGACAGGGGAGAGACCCAGTACTTC. The encoded protein is CASSHRDRGETQYF. The chain has TRBV5-1 and TRBJ2-5; 10 positions match TRBD1. Germline lookup yields CDR1 SGHRS and CDR2 YFSETQ. This CDR3 has 14 residues. V lost 4 bases to trimming and J lost 4 bases; unmatched junction nucleotides: 4.

This chain joins TRBV19 and TRBJ1-5, with a weak D call TRBD1 (5 bases). The ends were cut back, 10 bases at V and 6 bases at J, with 19 bases in the middle. CDR3 size: 14 residues. Germline V gives CDR1 LNHDA, CDR2 SQIVND (reference sequence). This CDR3 is CATTREGQGQPQHF. CDR3 in DNA: TGTGCCACCACCCGGGAGGGGCAGGGTCAGCCCCAGCATTTT.